The 20 T cell receptor beta chains presented below share a single source sample, sequenced in a study of T cells in narcolepsy (dated by TCRdb to 2017 to 2018). Library generation was performed with the immunoSEQ multiplex PCR assay. TCRdb retrieved this table from immuneACCESS and kept in-frame rearrangements only. Not all clones are present; in checked studies, unresolved V genes account for under half, and no reason is known for the remainder. Recorded for this sample are roughly 40,000 clones; about 85% of them occurred a single time. The biggest ten clones account for 1.5% to 2% of the sample. The sample comprised CD45RA- memory CD4+ T cells from PBMCs. This sample's cell subset or site label indicates: memory T cells sorted ex vivo from peripheral blood. The receptors were gathered from a human donor with narcolepsy.

The chain carries TRBV6-6 and TRBJ2-7, with D maybe TRBD1 (6 bases). V shed 6 bases and J shed 2 bases, with 11 bases lying between them. The CDR3 has 13 residues. The germline V gene has CDR1 MNHNY and CDR2 SVGAGI (reference sequence). The CDR3 loop reads CASSDRIPYEQYF. The CDR3 nucleotides are TGTGCCAGCAGCGACAGGATACCCTACGAGCAGTACTTC.

The J gene is TRBJ2-1, the V gene TRBV7-2; 10 bases are a match to TRBD2. V lost 0 bases to trimming and J lost 1 base; unmatched junction nucleotides: 9. The CDR3 spans 19 residues. The germline V gene encodes CDR1 SGHTA and CDR2 FQGNSA. The CDR3 loop is CASSLAPLRLAGSYNEQFF. In nucleotides, the CDR3 is TGTGCCAGCAGCTTAGCCCCACTCCGACTAGCGGGTTCCTACAATGAGCAGTTCTTC.

This clone came up once. This chain links TRBV5-1 with TRBJ2-1; TRBD1 matches at 7 bases. The CDR3 totals 15 residues. CDR1 is SGHRS and CDR2 is YFSETQ in the germline V gene. The ends lost 4 bases at V and 7 bases at J; junction bases unmatched: 11. CDR3 sequence: CASSPRQGVWNEQFF. CDR3 coding DNA: TGCGCCAGCAGCCCGAGGCAGGGGGTTTGGAATGAGCAGTTCTTC.

The rearrangement uses TRBV18 and TRBJ1-5; tentative D call: TRBD1 (6 bases). This CDR3 comprises 13 residues. Germline V gene sequence: CDR1 KGHSH, CDR2 LQKENI. The ends were cut back, 2 bases at V and 11 bases at J, with 13 bases in the middle. The CDR3 nucleotides read TGTGCCAGCTCACCAAAACAGGGTATGACCCAGCATTTT. This sequence encodes CASSPKQGMTQHF.

This clone was recorded a few times. This sequence joins TRBV2 and TRBJ2-7, with TRBD1 matching over 9 bases. In germline, CDR1 is SNHLY, CDR2 FYNNEI. This CDR3 is built from 12 residues. V shed 11 bases, J shed 3 bases, and the junction held 5 bases outside the gene matches. CDR3 sequence reads: CAGGQGIYEQYF. The CDR3 DNA sequence: TGTGCCGGCGGACAGGGGATCTACGAGCAGTACTTC.

This clone was counted a single time. V is TRBV5-8 and J is TRBJ1-5; D is undetermined. Germline assignment: CDR1 SGHTS and CDR2 YDEGEE. The ends were cut back, 0 bases at V and 8 bases at J, with 18 bases in the middle. This CDR3 comprises 16 residues. CDR3 bases: TGTGCCAGCAGCTTGGGGCACTATCTGAAGGATAAGCCCCAGCATTTT. Amino acid sequence: CASSLGHYLKDKPQHF.

The rearrangement uses TRBV5-1 and TRBJ2-1, with a weak D call TRBD2 (6 bases). The V end lost 4 bases, the J end lost 7 bases, and 18 bases lay between the germline ends. Germline CDR1 is SGHRS and CDR2 is YFSETQ. The CDR3 loop spans 15 amino acids. The CDR3 protein is CASSPMLTSMNEQFF. The CDR3 nucleotides are TGCGCCAGCAGCCCAATGTTGACTAGTATGAATGAGCAGTTCTTC.

This chain connects TRBV4-3 to TRBJ1-4; the D is unclear. V was cut by 0 bases and J by 10 bases, with 18 bases left in between. The CDR3 length is 16 residues. Per germline, CDR1 LGHNA and CDR2 YSLEER. CDR3 region: CASSQDWAGLTAKLFF. CDR3 bases: TGCGCCAGCAGCCAAGATTGGGCAGGACTTACGGCAAAACTGTTTTTT.

The V and J genes are TRBV27 and TRBJ1-1, with 8 bases lining up with TRBD1. CDR1 MNHEY and CDR2 SMNVEV come from the germline V gene (reference sequence). The CDR3 contains 15 residues. V gave up 5 bases and J gave up 4 bases; unmatched junction bases: 9. For the CDR3, the DNA is TGTGCCAGCAGTCAAGGACAGGGAGCGCGCACTGAAGCTTTCTTT. Its translation is CASSQGQGARTEAFF.

The V call is TRBV5-6, the J call TRBJ2-1; D perhaps matches TRBD1 (5 bases). Trimming removed 7 bases from V and 4 bases from J, with 24 bases in between. The CDR3 runs 17 residues. Germline assignment: CDR1 SGHDT and CDR2 YYEEEE. The CDR3 DNA reads as TGTGCCAGCTCCCTCTCCGGATTGGGCAGGGCTTACAATGAGCAGTTCTTC. It yields the protein CASSLSGLGRAYNEQFF. The complete variable domain, with remaining parts taken from reference TRBV5-6 and TRBJ2-1, reads DAGVTQSPTHLIKTRGQQVTLRCSPKSGHDTVSWYQQALGQGPQFIFQYYEEEERQRGNFPDRFSGHQFPNYSSELNVNALLLGDSALYLCASSLSGLGRAYNEQFFGPGTRLTVL.

The rearrangement joins TRBV5-6 to TRBJ2-7; no clear D gene. The CDR3 spans 14 residues. Trimming stripped 0 bases from V and 7 bases from J, with 14 bases between. Germline V gene data show CDR1 as SGHDT and CDR2 as YYEEEE. In nucleotides, the CDR3 is TGTGCCAGCAGCTTGGCCTTTGCGGTTGGGGAGCAGTACTTC. It yields the protein CASSLAFAVGEQYF. The full variable domain, in which reference TRBV5-6 and TRBJ2-7 provide the parts outside the CDR3, is DAGVTQSPTHLIKTRGQQVTLRCSPKSGHDTVSWYQQALGQGPQFIFQYYEEEERQRGNFPDRFSGHQFPNYSSELNVNALLLGDSALYLCASSLAFAVGEQYFGPGTRLTVT.

The chain joins TRBV5-5 to TRBJ1-4; the D gene is possibly TRBD1 (5 bases). This CDR3 is built from 14 residues. Germline CDR1 SGHKS, CDR2 YYEKEE (reference sequence). V lost 4 bases, J lost 7 bases, and 14 bases lay in between. The CDR3 loop is CASSGAHGGEKLFF. CDR3 coding DNA: TGTGCCAGCAGCGGGGCCCATGGAGGTGAAAAACTGTTTTTT.

This chain links TRBV7-8 with TRBJ2-3; D is unresolved. V lost 3 bases and J lost 0, with 10 bases in between. Per the germline V gene, CDR1 is SGHVS and CDR2 is FQNEAQ. CDR3 size: 15 residues. CDR3: CASSFLRSSTDTQYF. Written as DNA, the CDR3 is TGTGCCAGCAGCTTTTTACGTAGTAGCACAGATACGCAGTATTTT.

This chain uses TRBV5-1 with TRBJ2-5; no reliable D call. TRBJ2-7 explains the end of the DNA better; the J call may be wrong. Germline values: CDR1 SGHRS, CDR2 YFSETQ. CDR3 length equals 14 residues. The DNA of the CDR3 is TGCGCCAGTAGCCGAGCTGAAAATCAATACGAGCAGTACTTC. Its translation is CASSRAENQYEQYF.

V gene TRBV7-8 combines with J gene TRBJ2-3; no firm D call. The germline CDR1 and CDR2 sequences are SGHVS and FQNEAQ. The V end lost 5 bases, the J end lost 6 bases, and 6 bases lay between the germline ends. The CDR3 has 11 residues. The CDR3 DNA reads as TGTGCCAGCAGCGATGCGGATACGCAGTATTTT. The encoded protein is CASSDADTQYF. The full variable domain, its missing parts supplied by reference TRBV7-8 and TRBJ2-3, is GAGVSQSPRYKVAKRGQDVALRCDPISGHVSLFWYQQALGQGPEFLTYFQNEAQLDKSGLPSDRFFAERPEGSVSTLKIQRTQQEDSAVYLCASSDADTQYFGPGTRLTVL.

V usage is TRBV5-1 and J usage is TRBJ2-3; 7 bases align to TRBD2. CDR3 length: 16 residues. In germline, CDR1 is SGHRS, CDR2 YFSETQ. With 4 bases clipped from V and 1 base from J, the junction kept 9 bases outside the gene matches. The CDR3 protein is CASSPGSTSGTDTQYF. The CDR3 DNA sequence: TGCGCCAGCAGCCCGGGGTCTACTAGCGGCACAGATACGCAGTATTTT.

With regard to this clone: One junction end does not reproduce the germline sequence, and a read error may be involved. The identical CDR3 is also encoded by other nucleotide sequences in the sample. The rearrangement links TRBV6-5 to TRBJ1-4, with D unresolved. Per the germline V gene, CDR1 is MNHEY and CDR2 is SVGAGI. CDR3 length: 14 amino acids. The CDR3 sequence is CASSLYPTNEKLFF. In DNA, the CDR3 is TGTGCCAGCAGTCTCTACCCAACTAATGAAAAGCTGTTTTTT.

The chain uses TRBV7-2 and TRBJ2-5; D is undetermined. Trimming removed 5 bases from V and 1 base from J, with 5 bases in between. The CDR3 sequence is 12 residues long. Germline V lookup: CDR1 SGHTA, CDR2 FQGNSA. The CDR3 nucleotides read TGTGCCAGCAGCCCAACCCAAGAGACCCAGTACTTC. The encoded protein is CASSPTQETQYF.

The V and J genes are TRBV18 and TRBJ1-2, with D hard to call. CDR1 and CDR2 from the germline V gene are KGHSH and LQKENI. The V gene lost 6 bases and the J gene lost 2 bases, with 10 bases spanning the gap. The CDR3 length is 13 residues. The CDR3 region is CASSADENYGYTF. The CDR3 DNA follows: TGTGCCAGCTCCGCGGACGAGAACTATGGCTACACCTTC.

The chain has TRBV30 and TRBJ1-2; 7 bases agree with TRBD1. In germline, CDR1 is GTSNPN, CDR2 SVGIG (reference sequence). The CDR3 consists of 15 residues. The trim removed 0 bases at V and 2 bases at J, leaving 6 bases unmatched. The CDR3 DNA reads TGTGCCTGGAGTGTACGGGGCAGGGGGAACTATGGCTACACCTTC. This encodes CAWSVRGRGNYGYTF.